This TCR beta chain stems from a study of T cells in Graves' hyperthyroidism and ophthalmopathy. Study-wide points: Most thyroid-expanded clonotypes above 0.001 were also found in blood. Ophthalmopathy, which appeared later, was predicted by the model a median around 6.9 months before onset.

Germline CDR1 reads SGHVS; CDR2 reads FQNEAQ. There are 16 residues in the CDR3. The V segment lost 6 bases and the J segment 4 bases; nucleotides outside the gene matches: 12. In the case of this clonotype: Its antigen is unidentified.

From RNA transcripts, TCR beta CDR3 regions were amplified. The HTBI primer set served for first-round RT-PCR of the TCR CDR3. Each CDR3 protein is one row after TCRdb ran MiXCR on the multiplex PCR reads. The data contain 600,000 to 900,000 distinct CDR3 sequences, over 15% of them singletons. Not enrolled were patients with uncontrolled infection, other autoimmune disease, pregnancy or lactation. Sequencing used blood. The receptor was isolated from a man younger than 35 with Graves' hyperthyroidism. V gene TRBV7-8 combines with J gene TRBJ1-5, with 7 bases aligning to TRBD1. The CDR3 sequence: CASSPRRDSYNQPQHF. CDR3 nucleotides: TGTGCCAGCAGTCCTCGCCGGGACAGTTATAATCAGCCCCAGCATTTT. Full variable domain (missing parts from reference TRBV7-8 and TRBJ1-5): GAGVSQSPRYKVAKRGQDVALRCDPISGHVSLFWYQQALGQGPEFLTYFQNEAQLDKSGLPSDRFFAERPEGSVSTLKIQRTQQEDSAVYLCASSPRRDSYNQPQHFGDGTRLSIL.